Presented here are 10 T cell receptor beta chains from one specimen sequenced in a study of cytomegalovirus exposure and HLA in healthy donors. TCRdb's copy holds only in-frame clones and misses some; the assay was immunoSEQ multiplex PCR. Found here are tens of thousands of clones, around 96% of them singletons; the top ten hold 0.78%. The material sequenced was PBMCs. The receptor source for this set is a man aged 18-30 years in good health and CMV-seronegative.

CDR3: CASSEDREYEQYF. In DNA form, the CDR3 reads TGTGCCAGTAGTGAAGACAGGGAGTACGAGCAGTACTTC. V and J are TRBV19 and TRBJ2-7; 7 positions match TRBD1. J was trimmed by 4 bases and V by 5 bases; bases with no gene match: 5. This CDR3 has 13 residues. Germline V gives CDR1 LNHDA, CDR2 SQIVND (reference sequence).

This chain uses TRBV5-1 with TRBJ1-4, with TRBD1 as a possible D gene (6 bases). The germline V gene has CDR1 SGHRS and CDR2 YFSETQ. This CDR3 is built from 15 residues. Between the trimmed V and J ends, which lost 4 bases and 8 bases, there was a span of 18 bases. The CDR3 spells CASSPLGGAVEKLFF. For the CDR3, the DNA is TGCGCCAGCAGCCCGTTGGGGGGGGCTGTCGAAAAACTGTTTTTT.

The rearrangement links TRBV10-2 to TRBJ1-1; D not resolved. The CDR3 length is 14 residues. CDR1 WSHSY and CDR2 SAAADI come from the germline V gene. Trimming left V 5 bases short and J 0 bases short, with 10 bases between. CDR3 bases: TGCGCCAGCAGTACTACCCTCCTGAACACTGAAGCTTTCTTT. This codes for CASSTTLLNTEAFF.

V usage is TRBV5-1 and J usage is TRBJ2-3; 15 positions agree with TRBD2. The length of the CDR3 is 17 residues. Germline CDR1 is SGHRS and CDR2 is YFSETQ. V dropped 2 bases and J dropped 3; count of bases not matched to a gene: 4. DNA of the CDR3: TGCGCCAGCAGCTTCGGGACTAGCGGGAGGACAACAGATACGCAGTATTTT. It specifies CASSFGTSGRTTDTQYF. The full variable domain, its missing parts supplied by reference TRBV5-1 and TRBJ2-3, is KAGVTQTPRYLIKTRGQQVTLSCSPISGHRSVSWYQQTPGQGLQFLFEYFSETQRNKGNFPGRFSGRQFSNSRSEMNVSTLELGDSALYLCASSFGTSGRTTDTQYFGPGTRLTVL.

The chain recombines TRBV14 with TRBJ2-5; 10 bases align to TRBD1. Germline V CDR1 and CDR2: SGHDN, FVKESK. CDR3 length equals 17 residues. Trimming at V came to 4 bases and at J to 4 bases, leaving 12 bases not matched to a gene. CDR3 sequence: CASSPWTGGASRETQYF. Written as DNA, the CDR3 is TGTGCCAGCAGCCCTTGGACAGGGGGTGCTTCGCGAGAGACCCAGTACTTC.

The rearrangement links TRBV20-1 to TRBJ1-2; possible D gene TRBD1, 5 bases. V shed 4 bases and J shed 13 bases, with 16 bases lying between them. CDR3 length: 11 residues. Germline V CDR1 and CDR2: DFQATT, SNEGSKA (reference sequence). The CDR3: CSAKGRAGSTF. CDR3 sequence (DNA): TGCAGTGCTAAGGGCAGGGCCGGATCCACCTTC.

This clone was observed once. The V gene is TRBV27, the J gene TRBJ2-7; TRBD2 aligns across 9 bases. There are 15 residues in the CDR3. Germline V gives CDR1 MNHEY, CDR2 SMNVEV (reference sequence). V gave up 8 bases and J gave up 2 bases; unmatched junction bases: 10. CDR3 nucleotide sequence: TGTGCCAGCGGATTTAGCGGGAGTTCCACCTACGAGCAGTACTTC. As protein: CASGFSGSSTYEQYF.

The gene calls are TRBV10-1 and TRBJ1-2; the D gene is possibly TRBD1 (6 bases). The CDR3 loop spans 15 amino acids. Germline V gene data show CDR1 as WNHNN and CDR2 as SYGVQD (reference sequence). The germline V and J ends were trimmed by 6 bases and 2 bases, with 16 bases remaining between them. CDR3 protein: CASRGAGETNYGYTF. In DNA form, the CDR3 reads TGCGCCAGCAGAGGAGCAGGGGAAACCAACTATGGCTACACCTTC.

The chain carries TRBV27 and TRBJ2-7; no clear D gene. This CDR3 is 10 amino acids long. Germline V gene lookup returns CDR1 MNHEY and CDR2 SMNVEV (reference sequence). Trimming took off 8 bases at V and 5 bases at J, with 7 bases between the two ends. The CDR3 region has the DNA TGTGCCAGCGGCCCCCACGAGCAGTACTTC. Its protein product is CASGPHEQYF.

CDR3 nucleotide sequence: TGTGCCAGCAGTTTAATTCAGGGCCCCCCGGGGGATGAAAAACTGTTTTTT. Amino acid sequence: CASSLIQGPPGDEKLFF. The V and J genes are TRBV28 and TRBJ1-4; tentatively, D is TRBD1 (5 bases). Trimming removed 2 bases at V and 6 bases at J, with 19 bases between. Germline V CDR1 and CDR2: MDHEN, SYDVKM. This CDR3 spans 17 amino acids.